This T cell receptor beta chain was profiled in a study of PD-1 blockade in mismatch repair-deficient tumors. The study, taken as a whole, reports: Tumor-resident clones, often absent from pretreatment blood, expanded after pembrolizumab and then contracted.

Clones were sequenced by immunoSEQ multiplex PCR, and TCRdb holds only the in-frame ones, with some missing. The sample includes 100,000 to 150,000 clones, about 88% of them seen just once. The CDR3 has 15 residues. The V gene lost 0 bases and the J gene lost 0 bases, with 6 bases spanning the gap. The germline V gene has CDR1 SGHDN and CDR2 FVKESK. In this sample, this clone turned up once. Its antigen is unidentified. Mismatch repair deficiency was confirmed in all patients, by PCR or immunohistochemistry. TCR sequencing covered a few patients who responded to pembrolizumab. Source: peripheral blood, taken 44 weeks after starting pembrolizumab. The clonotype was recovered from an adult with mismatch repair-deficient cancer. The chain combines TRBV14 with TRBJ2-1; maybe TRBD2 (5 bases). The CDR3, as DNA: TGTGCCAGCAGCCAAGACAGCGGCTCCTACAATGAGCAGTTCTTC. This codes for CASSQDSGSYNEQFF. The variable domain in full, with the rest retrieved from reference TRBV14 and TRBJ2-1, is EAGVTQFPSHSVIEKGQTVTLRCDPISGHDNLYWYRRVMGKEIKFLLHFVKESKQDESGMPNNRFLAERTGGTYSTLKVQPAELEDSGVYFCASSQDSGSYNEQFFGPGTRLTVL.